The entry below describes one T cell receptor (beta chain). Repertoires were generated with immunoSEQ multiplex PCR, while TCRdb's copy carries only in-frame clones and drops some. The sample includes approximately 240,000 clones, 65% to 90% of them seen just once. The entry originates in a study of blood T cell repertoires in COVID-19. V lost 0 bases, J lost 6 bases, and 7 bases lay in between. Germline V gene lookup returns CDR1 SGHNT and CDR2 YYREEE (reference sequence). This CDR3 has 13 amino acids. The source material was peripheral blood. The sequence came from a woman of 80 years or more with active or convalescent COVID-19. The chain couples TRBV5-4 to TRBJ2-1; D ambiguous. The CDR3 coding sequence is TGTGCCAGCAGCTTGGTTGTCTTCAATGAGCAGTTCTTC. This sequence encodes CASSLVVFNEQFF.